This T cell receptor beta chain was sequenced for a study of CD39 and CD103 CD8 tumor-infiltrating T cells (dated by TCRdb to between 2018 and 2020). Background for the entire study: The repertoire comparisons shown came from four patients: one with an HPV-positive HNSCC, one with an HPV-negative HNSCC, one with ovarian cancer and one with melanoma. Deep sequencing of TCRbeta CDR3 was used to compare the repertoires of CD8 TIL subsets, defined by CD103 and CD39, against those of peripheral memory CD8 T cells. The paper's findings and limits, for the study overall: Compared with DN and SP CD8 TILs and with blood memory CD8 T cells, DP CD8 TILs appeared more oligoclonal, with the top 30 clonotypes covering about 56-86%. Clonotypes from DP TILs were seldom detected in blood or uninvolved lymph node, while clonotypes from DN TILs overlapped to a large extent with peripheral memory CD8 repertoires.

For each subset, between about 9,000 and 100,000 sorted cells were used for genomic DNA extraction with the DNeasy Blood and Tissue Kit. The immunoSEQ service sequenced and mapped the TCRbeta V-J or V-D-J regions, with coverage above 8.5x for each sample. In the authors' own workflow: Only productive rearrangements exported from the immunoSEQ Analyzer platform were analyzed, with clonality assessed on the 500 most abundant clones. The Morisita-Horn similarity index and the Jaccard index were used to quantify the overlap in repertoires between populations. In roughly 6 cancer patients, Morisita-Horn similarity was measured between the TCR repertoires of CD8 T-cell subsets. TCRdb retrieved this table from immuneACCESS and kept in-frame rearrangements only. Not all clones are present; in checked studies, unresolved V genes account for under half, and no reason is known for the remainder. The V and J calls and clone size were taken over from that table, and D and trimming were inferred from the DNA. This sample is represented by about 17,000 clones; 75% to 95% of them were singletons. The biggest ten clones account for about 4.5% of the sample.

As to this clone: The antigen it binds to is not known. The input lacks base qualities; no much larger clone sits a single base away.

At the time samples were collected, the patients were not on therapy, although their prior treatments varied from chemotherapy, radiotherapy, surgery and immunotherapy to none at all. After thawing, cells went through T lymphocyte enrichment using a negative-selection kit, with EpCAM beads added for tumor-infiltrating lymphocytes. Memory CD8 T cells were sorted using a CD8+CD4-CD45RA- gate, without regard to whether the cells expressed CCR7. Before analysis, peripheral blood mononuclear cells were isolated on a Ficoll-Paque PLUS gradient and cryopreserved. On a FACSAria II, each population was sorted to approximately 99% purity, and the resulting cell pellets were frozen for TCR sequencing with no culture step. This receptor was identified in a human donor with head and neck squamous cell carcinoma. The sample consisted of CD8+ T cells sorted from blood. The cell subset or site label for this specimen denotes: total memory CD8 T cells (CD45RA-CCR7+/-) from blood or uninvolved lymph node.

The nucleotide sequence reads TGTGCCAGCAGCTTAGTCACTAGCGGGGGCTACGAGCAGTACTTC. It encodes CASSLVTSGGYEQYF. The V gene is TRBV11-2 and the J gene is TRBJ2-7; TRBD2 matches 11 bases in the middle. The CDR3 goes from the cysteine to the phenylalanine over 15 residues. The kept DNA is CDR3 alone, 45 bases in frame from the first base. CDR1 is given as SGHAT and CDR2 as FQNNGV, both from the germline V gene. Trimming removed 1 base from V and 3 bases from J; the gene matches leave 2 bases unexplained.